These 5 T cell receptor beta chains were all obtained from the same sample, sequenced in a study of blood T cell repertoires in COVID-19. Profiling relied on immunoSEQ multiplex PCR, and the TCRdb table lists in-frame clones only, not all of them. Among approximately 530,000 clones listed, around 90% were seen once. The sample consisted of peripheral blood. Receptors originate from a woman between 45 and 60 years old with COVID-19, enrolled during active disease.

The V and J genes are TRBV9 and TRBJ2-7, with 8 bases fitting TRBD1. The trim removed 3 bases at V and 5 bases at J, leaving 10 bases unmatched. Germline assignment: CDR1 SGDLS and CDR2 YYNGEE. This CDR3 comprises 15 residues. CDR3 in DNA: TGTGCCAGCAGCGCAACCGGGACAGGCATCGACGAGCAGTACTTC. Encoded protein: CASSATGTGIDEQYF.

With regard to this clone: Other DNA sequences of this sample code for an identical CDR3. The rearrangement links TRBV5-1 to TRBJ2-2; D not certain. The V end was cut by 3 bases, the J end by 3 bases, with 3 bases between. The CDR3 runs 12 residues. The V gene's germline CDR1 is SGHRS and CDR2 YFSETQ. CDR3 sequence reads: CASSSDTGELFF. The DNA of the CDR3 is TGCGCCAGCAGCTCGGACACCGGGGAGCTGTTTTTT.

A word on this clone: In the same sample, other DNA sequences code for this CDR3. CDR3 coding DNA: TGTGCCTGGAGCGGGACAGGGGGCAATCAGCCCCAGCATTTT. Its translation is CAWSGTGGNQPQHF. The gene calls are TRBV30 and TRBJ1-5; 10 bases line up with TRBD1. Germline CDR1 GTSNPN, CDR2 SVGIG (reference sequence). V lost 3 bases and J lost 2; bases outside the gene matches: 1. The CDR3 contains 14 residues. The full variable domain, with the rest looked up from reference TRBV30 and TRBJ1-5, is SQTIHQWPATLVQPVGSPLSLECTVEGTSNPNLYWYRQAAGRGLQLLFYSVGIGQISSEVPQNLSASRPQDRQFILSSKKLLLSDSGFYLCAWSGTGGNQPQHFGDGTRLSIL.

The chain carries TRBV28 and TRBJ1-6; TRBD1 matches at 8 bases. Germline CDR1 and CDR2: MDHEN and SYDVKM. There are 15 residues in the CDR3. Trimming took 4 bases from V and 6 from J; bases not matched to a gene: 5. CDR3 nucleotides: TGTGCCAGCAGTTCGGACAGGGTGGGTAATTCACCCCTCCACTTT. Its protein is CASSSDRVGNSPLHF.

V is TRBV7-2 and J is TRBJ1-2; 7 nucleotides align to TRBD1. Germline V lookup: CDR1 SGHTA, CDR2 FQGNSA. V lost 0 bases and J lost 7; bases outside the gene matches: 2. The CDR3 contains 13 residues. The CDR3 protein is CASSLAGTAGYTF. Here the CDR3 DNA reads TGTGCCAGCAGCTTAGCCGGGACAGCTGGCTACACCTTC.